This T cell receptor beta chain was sequenced for a study of T cell responses to AZD1222 COVID-19 vaccine. About this clone: The antigen is not known.

Germline V gene sequence: CDR1 SGHRS, CDR2 YFSETQ. Unmatched junction bases numbered 8, after V lost 4 bases and J lost 3 bases. The CDR3 is made up of 16 amino acids. Whole-study results and caveats: Without day 14 samples, only post-peak T cell repertoires were studied. Dominant at 160-218 and 743-854, vaccine-associated CD4 TCRs also spanned spike. Most donors were white British, females outnumbered males, and clonal diversity was possibly underestimated.

Libraries were prepared by immunoSEQ multiplex PCR; TCRdb keeps only in-frame clonotypes and omits some of them. The data contain about 150,000 clones, around nine tenths of them singletons. The receptor comes from an adult in good health. The input for sequencing was peripheral blood, taken on day 0 of AZD1222 vaccination. The genes are TRBV5-1 and TRBJ2-2, with 8 bases fitting TRBD1. The DNA of the CDR3 is TGCGCCAGCAGCCCTCGTTGGACAGGGTACACCGGGGAGCTGTTTTTT. Protein: CASSPRWTGYTGELFF. Full variable domain (rest looked up from reference TRBV5-1 and TRBJ2-2): KAGVTQTPRYLIKTRGQQVTLSCSPISGHRSVSWYQQTPGQGLQFLFEYFSETQRNKGNFPGRFSGRQFSNSRSEMNVSTLELGDSALYLCASSPRWTGYTGELFFGEGSRLTVL.